This T cell receptor (beta chain) was captured by sequencing in a study of shared clonotypes between healthy human individuals. Findings of the study overall: Among the subsets, naive ones generally showed larger estimated richness than memory ones.

Germline values: CDR1 SNHLY, CDR2 FYNNEI. The ends were cut back, 7 bases at V and 4 bases at J, with 7 bases in the middle. The CDR3 is 11 residues long. TCRdb keeps only in-frame clones here, not all; method: immunoSEQ multiplex PCR. The sample lists around 2,000,000 clones, approximately 94% occurring once. Naive CD8 cells lacked CD45RO, underwent positive selection for CCR7 and left out terminally differentiated effector memory CD45RA+ cells. On this clone: No antigen is known for it.

The V gene is TRBV2, the J gene TRBJ1-1, with D hard to call. The source of this sequence is a man aged 18 to 29 in good health. The sequenced sample was naive CD8+ T cells sorted from blood. The CDR3 here is CASIGVTEAFF. The CDR3, as DNA: TGTGCCAGCATCGGTGTCACTGAAGCTTTCTTT.